The sequence of this T cell receptor (beta chain) was determined in a study of graft-versus-host responses after intestinal transplantation. Regarding this clone: Its antigen is unidentified.

The protocol was immunoSEQ multiplex PCR, while the TCRdb copy is restricted to in-frame clones and leaves out a portion. The sample holds about 82,000 clones; about nine tenths are singletons and the top ten take approximately 0.1%. The germline V gene encodes CDR1 SSHAT and CDR2 FNYEAQ (reference sequence). The CDR3 covers 14 residues. Trimming left V 1 base short and J 1 base short, with 4 bases between. The material was unstimulated CD4+ T cells sorted from spleen or lymph node cells, obtained before intestinal transplant. The V gene is TRBV7-7, the J gene TRBJ2-2; D ambiguous. The TCR comes from a human donor who received an intestinal transplant. CDR3 loop: CASSLEQNTGELFF. The DNA for the CDR3 is TGTGCCAGCAGCTTAGAACAGAACACCGGGGAGCTGTTTTTT.